A selection of T cell receptor beta chains follows, all from one sample in a study of blood T cell repertoires in COVID-19. Assay: immunoSEQ multiplex PCR; the TCRdb copy retains only in-frame clones and omits some. The data show about 470,000 clones, approximately 90% seen once. The sequenced material came from PBMCs or T cells enriched from blood (not recorded which). The receptor source for this set is a young woman who had recovered from COVID-19. Both conserved end residues are part of each CDR3. The D gene is left open where the match is weak. Clone size, where shown, is once, few, many, or a class for clones that have expanded.

j_call | v_call | d_call | clone_size | cdr3_nt | cdr3_aa
TRBJ1-6 | TRBV4-1 | - | once | TGCGCCAGCAGCCCCAGGCTACTCTCCTATAATTCACCCCTCCACTTT | CASSPRLLSYNSPLHF
TRBJ2-3 | TRBV4-1 | TRBD2 | once | TGCGCCAGCAGCCAAGACCTTATTACTAGCGGGTCTACAGATACGCAGTATTTT | CASSQDLITSGSTDTQYF
TRBJ1-2 | TRBV20-1 | - | - | TGCAGTGCTCCTACAGATTATGGCTACACCTTC | CSAPTDYGYTF
TRBJ1-2 | TRBV2 | - | few | TGTGCCAGCAGAGTACAGGGAGAATATGGCTACACCTTC | CASRVQGEYGYTF
TRBJ2-3 | TRBV3-1/TRBV3-2 | - | - | TGTGCCAGCAGCCCCGTGGGCTCAACGGGGAAGGGTACGCAGTATTTT | CASSPVGSTGKGTQYF
TRBJ2-2 | TRBV2 | - | - | TGTGCCAGCGGTCGGACTAACGCCGGGGAGCTGTTTTTT | CASGRTNAGELFF
TRBJ2-5 | TRBV7-2 | - | - | TGTGCCAGCAGCTTGCTAGTCCAAGAGACCCAGTACTTC | CASSLLVQETQYF
TRBJ1-1 | TRBV5-1 | - | once | TGCGCCAGCAGCTTCGAGGCGAACACTGAAGCTTTCTTT | CASSFEANTEAFF
TRBJ1-1 | TRBV10-3 | - | - | TGTGCCATCAGCACCGACAGCTTGAACACTGAAGCTTTCTTT | CAISTDSLNTEAFF
TRBJ1-1 | TRBV19 | - | few | TGTGCCAGTAGTATAGATGAGGGAACTGAAGCTTTCTTT | CASSIDEGTEAFF
TRBJ1-1 | TRBV21-1 | - | - | TGTGCCAGCAGCTACAGGCGTTTGAACACTGAAGCTTTCTTT | CASSYRRLNTEAFF
TRBJ2-5 | TRBV12-3/TRBV12-4 | TRBD1 | - | TGTGCCAGCAGCGGGACAGTCCAAGAGACCCAGTACTTC | CASSGTVQETQYF
TRBJ2-3 | TRBV28 | - | - | TGTGCCAGCAGTTGGGGCCGTGGTAGAGATACGCAGTATTTT | CASSWGRGRDTQYF
TRBJ2-7 | TRBV3-1/TRBV3-2 | TRBD1 | - | TGTGCCAGCAGCCGAACAGGGGTGATCGCGTACGAGCAGTACTTC | CASSRTGVIAYEQYF
TRBJ1-1 | TRBV11-2 | - | - | TGTGCCAGCAGCCCGTCAAAAAGGGGTCCTGAAGCTTTCTTT | CASSPSKRGPEAFF
TRBJ1-5 | TRBV6-1 | TRBD1 | - | TGTGCCAGCAGTGAGGGGACAGGGGGCAATCAGCCCCAGCATTTT | CASSEGTGGNQPQHF
TRBJ2-5 | TRBV7-9 | TRBD2 | many | TGTGCCAGTGGGACTAGCGGGGGGTACCAAGAGACCCAGTACTTC | CASGTSGGYQETQYF
TRBJ1-1 | TRBV5-1 | - | once | TGCGCCAGCAGCTTGATTATCAACACTGAAGCTTTCTTT | CASSLIINTEAFF
TRBJ1-2 | TRBV11-2 | TRBD1 | - | TGTGCCAGCAGAGACCCGGGACAGGGTTATAGTTACTATGGCTACACCTTC | CASRDPGQGYSYYGYTF
TRBJ2-1 | TRBV11-2 | - | - | TGTGCCAGCAGCTCTAGAGGACTCGCCTACAATGAGCAGTTCTTC | CASSSRGLAYNEQFF
TRBJ2-1 | TRBV28 | TRBD1 | - | TGTGCCAGCAGTCCAAGCCGGGACAGCTACAATGAGCAGTTCTTC | CASSPSRDSYNEQFF
TRBJ2-6 | TRBV3-1/TRBV3-2 | TRBD2 | - | TGTGCCAGCAGCTCGACTAGCGGGGGGGCTGGGGCCAACGTCCTGACTTTC | CASSSTSGGAGANVLTF
TRBJ1-1 | TRBV10-2 | TRBD1 | - | TGCGCCAGCAGAGAGGGACAGGTCAACACTGAAGCTTTCTTT | CASREGQVNTEAFF
TRBJ1-3 | TRBV30 | TRBD1 | - | TGTGCCTGGAGACTCCGGGACAGGGGGCCTTGGGGGGAAGGAAACACCATATATTTT | CAWRLRDRGPWGEGNTIYF
TRBJ1-2 | TRBV7-2 | - | once | TGTGCCAGCAGCTTAGTAGGCGTCCTGGGAGGTGGCTACACCTTC | CASSLVGVLGGGYTF
TRBJ2-5 | TRBV7-9 | - | - | TGTGCCATCCGGGGTCTCAGCAACATACAAGAGACCCAGTACTTC | CAIRGLSNIQETQYF
TRBJ2-2 | TRBV5-1 | - | - | TGCGCCAGCAGCTTGGGCGGGTCACCGAACACCGGGGAGCTGTTTTTT | CASSLGGSPNTGELFF
TRBJ1-5 | TRBV30 | - | - | TGTGCCTGGAGTGGCCAGGGAATCCAGCCCCAGCATTTT | CAWSGQGIQPQHF
TRBJ2-3 | TRBV2 | TRBD2 | once | TGTGCCAGCAGTGTGGGAGGGACAGATACGCAGTATTTT | CASSVGGTDTQYF
TRBJ1-6 | TRBV5-1 | TRBD1 | - | TGCGCCAGCAGCTTGGAGGGACAGGGGAGTTCACCCCTCCACTTT | CASSLEGQGSSPLHF
TRBJ2-3 | TRBV5-1 | TRBD2 | - | TGCGCCAGCAGGACTAGCGGATACACAGATACGCAGTATTTT | CASRTSGYTDTQYF
TRBJ2-3 | TRBV9 | - | - | TGTGCCAGCAGCGTTTCTTTGGATACGCAGTATTTT | CASSVSLDTQYF
TRBJ2-5 | TRBV2 | - | - | TGTGCCACCCAGACTTCTACGCAACAAGAGACCCAGTACTTC | CATQTSTQQETQYF
TRBJ1-4 | TRBV19 | - | - | TGTGCCAGTGGACGCAGGGGATCAGGTGAAAAACTGTTTTTT | CASGRRGSGEKLFF
TRBJ1-1 | TRBV4-1 | - | - | TGCGCCAGCAGCCAAAAGACAAACACTGAAGCTTTCTTT | CASSQKTNTEAFF
TRBJ2-1 | TRBV18 | - | - | TGTGCCAGCTCACCTACCCCGGGGGCCTACAATGAGCAGTTCTTC | CASSPTPGAYNEQFF
TRBJ2-1 | TRBV7-9 | TRBD1 | - | TGTGCCAGCAGCTTCTACCCCGGGACAGGGGGCTACAATGAGCAGTTCTTC | CASSFYPGTGGYNEQFF
TRBJ1-5 | TRBV19 | - | - | TGTGCCAGTACGAAACGGGGGTCGGCTAATCAGCCCCAGCATTTT | CASTKRGSANQPQHF
TRBJ1-5 | TRBV30 | TRBD1 | - | TGTGCCTGGAGTGTACTGTGGAGACAGGGGGGAAGCAATCAGCCCCAGCATTTT | CAWSVLWRQGGSNQPQHF
TRBJ2-5 | TRBV7-6 | - | - | TGTGCCAGCAGCTCTCGACAGGCTCAGGGGGAGACCCAGTACTTC | CASSSRQAQGETQYF
TRBJ2-1 | TRBV29-1 | - | - | TGCAGCGTCACAGGGATGCTTGCGGATGAGCAGTTCTTC | CSVTGMLADEQFF
TRBJ2-5 | TRBV7-3 | - | - | TGTGCCAGCAGCTCTCTTCAGCGCGAGACCCAGTACTTC | CASSSLQRETQYF
TRBJ1-2 | TRBV5-1 | - | - | TGCGCCAGCAGCTTGGGGCCCGGGAATGGCTACACCTTC | CASSLGPGNGYTF
TRBJ2-2 | TRBV19 | - | - | TGTGCCAGTAAAAGGACAGCGAACACCGGGGAGCTGTTTTTT | CASKRTANTGELFF
TRBJ1-4 | TRBV7-2 | TRBD1 | - | TGTGCCAGCAGCCGTCAAGGGACAGGGAATGAAAAACTGTTTTTT | CASSRQGTGNEKLFF
TRBJ1-1 | TRBV5-6 | - | - | TGTGCCAGCAGCCCTTCTCCGAACACTGAAGCTTTCTTT | CASSPSPNTEAFF
TRBJ2-3 | TRBV19 | - | - | TGTGCCAGTAGTATAGGAGGTCTAGCGCCAGATACGCAGTATTTT | CASSIGGLAPDTQYF
TRBJ1-2 | TRBV13 | TRBD1 | - | TGTGCCAGCAGCCTGGACAGGAGCGGCTACACCTTC | CASSLDRSGYTF
TRBJ1-6 | TRBV4-1 | TRBD1 | - | TGCGCCAGCGAAAGGGGGCCTATTAGGTCACCCCTCCACTTT | CASERGPIRSPLHF
TRBJ1-3 | TRBV30 | - | - | TGTGCCTGGAGCGTCTCTGGAAACACCATATATTTT | CAWSVSGNTIYF
TRBJ2-6 | TRBV13 | TRBD1 | few | TGTGCCAGCAGCTTGACAGGGGCTGGGGCCAACGTCCTGACTTTC | CASSLTGAGANVLTF
TRBJ2-1 | TRBV3-1/TRBV3-2 | TRBD2 | - | TGTGCCAGCAGCCCTACCTCTAGCGGGGGCCACGATGAGCAGTTCTTC | CASSPTSSGGHDEQFF
TRBJ2-3 | TRBV28 | TRBD2 | - | TGTGCCAGCAGCTCCATAGCGGGGAACACAGATACGCAGTATTTT | CASSSIAGNTDTQYF
TRBJ2-2 | TRBV7-9 | - | - | TGTGCCAGCAGCTTTCCTGGGGACATGGTCACCGGGGAGCTGTTTTTT | CASSFPGDMVTGELFF
TRBJ1-2 | TRBV10-3 | TRBD1 | - | TGTGCCATCAGTGGTGGACAGGGGGCAGGGGGCTACACCTTC | CAISGGQGAGGYTF
TRBJ1-1 | TRBV6-5 | TRBD1 | - | TGTGCCAGCAGCCGCGGACAGGTCAACACTGAAGCTTTCTTT | CASSRGQVNTEAFF
TRBJ2-3 | TRBV7-2 | TRBD2 | - | TGTGCCAGCAGCCCGAACATAGCGGGCTCAGCCGTAGATACGCAGTATTTT | CASSPNIAGSAVDTQYF
TRBJ2-3 | TRBV2 | TRBD1 | few | TGTGCCACTAAACGACAGGGTGGGGCAGATACGCAGTATTTT | CATKRQGGADTQYF
TRBJ1-4 | TRBV2 | - | - | TGTGCCAGCAGTGAAGAGGGGCAGGGTGAAAAACTGTTTTTT | CASSEEGQGEKLFF